Below are 9 T cell receptor beta chains sequenced from a single sample in a study of blood T cell repertoires in COVID-19. The assay was immunoSEQ multiplex PCR, and TCRdb's table has in-frame clones only and misses some. The sample lists about 220,000 clones, roughly 80% seen once, with about 3% in the top ten. Sequenced sample: peripheral blood. All receptors derive from a woman younger than 45 who had recovered from COVID-19.

This clone was detected only once. The V gene is TRBV3-1 (or the pseudogene TRBV3-2), the J gene TRBJ2-7; D remains ambiguous. Germline loops: CDR1 LGHDT, CDR2 YNNKEL (reference sequence). CDR3 length equals 13 residues. V dropped 1 base and J dropped 6 bases, with 10 bases sitting between them. The CDR3 sequence is CASSQVSGSEQYF. CDR3 in DNA: TGTGCCAGCAGCCAAGTGTCAGGTAGCGAGCAGTACTTC.

The CDR3, as DNA: TGCAGCGTTGATAAAGAGACCCAGTACTTC. Protein: CSVDKETQYF. The chain uses TRBV29-1 and TRBJ2-5; D unclear. Per germline, CDR1 SQVTM and CDR2 ANQGSEA. This CDR3 is 10 amino acids long. V dropped 3 bases and J dropped 3 bases, with 2 bases sitting between them.

In its sample, this clone was seen once. The chain combines TRBV28 with TRBJ1-1; TRBD1 is a possible D gene (6 bases). V was trimmed by 3 bases and J by 0 bases, leaving 8 bases between them. CDR3 length: 14 amino acids. Germline CDR1 MDHEN, CDR2 SYDVKM. In DNA, the CDR3 is TGTGCCAGCAGTTTGGGACATTTGAACACTGAAGCTTTCTTT. Its translation is CASSLGHLNTEAFF.

The V and J genes are TRBV19 and TRBJ2-7; TRBD2 agrees at 7 bases. The germline V gene encodes CDR1 LNHDA and CDR2 SQIVND (reference sequence). The CDR3 totals 14 residues. V was pared by 3 bases and J by 7 bases, with 9 bases of the junction left unmatched. The CDR3, as DNA: TGTGCCAGTAGTATTCATCGGGAGGTAAGGGAGCAGTACTTC. It codes for CASSIHREVREQYF.

A single count supports this clone. The V and J genes are TRBV10-3 and TRBJ1-6; unclear D gene. Deletions cut 6 bases from V and 0 bases from J, with 9 bases between. CDR1 is ENHRY, CDR2 SYGVKD, per germline. The CDR3 contains 15 residues. CDR3 sequence: CAIRKESSYNSPLHF. The CDR3 nucleotides are TGTGCCATCAGGAAGGAGAGCTCCTATAATTCACCCCTCCACTTT.

The sample holds a few counts of this clone. The chain couples TRBV28 to TRBJ1-1, with D perhaps matching TRBD1 (6 bases). This CDR3 is 15 amino acids long. Germline CDR1 reads MDHEN; CDR2 reads SYDVKM. V lost 7 bases and J lost 1, with 16 bases in between. CDR3 amino acids: CASNHTGLGNTEAFF. The DNA of the CDR3 is TGTGCCAGCAATCACACAGGGTTAGGGAACACTGAAGCTTTCTTT.

This clone came up a few times. J is TRBJ2-7 and V is TRBV30, with D possibly TRBD1 on 6 matching bases. CDR3 size: 13 residues. Germline CDR1 reads GTSNPN; CDR2 reads SVGIG (reference sequence). Trimming took 0 bases from V and 0 from J, leaving 6 bases between them. The CDR3: CAWSVQGSYEQYF. The CDR3, as DNA: TGTGCCTGGAGTGTACAGGGCTCCTACGAGCAGTACTTC.

This clone came up once. J is TRBJ2-7 and V is TRBV5-1; maybe TRBD1 (5 bases). The CDR3 totals 15 residues. With 4 bases removed from V and 4 bases from J, the gap between germline ends came to 18 bases. Germline V gene lookup returns CDR1 SGHRS and CDR2 YFSETQ. The CDR3 DNA follows: TGCGCCAGCAGCACATCGCAGGGTATAGGGTACGAGCAGTACTTC. The encoded protein is CASSTSQGIGYEQYF.

V and J are TRBV9 and TRBJ1-1; no clear D. Between the trimmed V and J ends, which lost 0 bases and 3 bases, there was a span of 9 bases. This CDR3 is built from 14 residues. The germline gives CDR1 SGDLS, CDR2 YYNGEE. In DNA, the CDR3 is TGTGCCAGCAGCGTAGATGGGAGGGACACTGAAGCTTTCTTT. Residues: CASSVDGRDTEAFF.